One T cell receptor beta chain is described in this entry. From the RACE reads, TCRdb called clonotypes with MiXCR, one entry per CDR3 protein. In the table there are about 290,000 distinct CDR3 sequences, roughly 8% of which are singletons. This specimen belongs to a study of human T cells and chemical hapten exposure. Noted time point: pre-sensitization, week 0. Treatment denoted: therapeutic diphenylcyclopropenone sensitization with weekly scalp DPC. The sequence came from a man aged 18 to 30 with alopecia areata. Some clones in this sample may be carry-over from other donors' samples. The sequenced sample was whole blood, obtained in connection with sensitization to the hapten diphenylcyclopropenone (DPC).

CDR3 bases: TGTGCCAGCAGCCTCCGGGCTAGCGGGCAAGAGACCCAGTACTTC. This gives the protein CASSLRASGQETQYF. V usage is TRBV7-2 and J usage is TRBJ2-5; the match to TRBD2 covers 8 bases. V lost 5 bases, J lost 2 bases, and 7 bases stayed unmatched. CDR1 is SGHTA and CDR2 is FQGNSA in the germline V gene. The CDR3 contains 15 residues. Full variable domain (rest looked up from reference TRBV7-2 and TRBJ2-5): GAGVSQSPSNKVTEKGKDVELRCDPISGHTALYWYRQSLGQGLEFLIYFQGNSAPDKSGLPSDRFSAERTGGSVSTLTIQRTQQEDSAVYLCASSLRASGQETQYFGPGTRLLVL.